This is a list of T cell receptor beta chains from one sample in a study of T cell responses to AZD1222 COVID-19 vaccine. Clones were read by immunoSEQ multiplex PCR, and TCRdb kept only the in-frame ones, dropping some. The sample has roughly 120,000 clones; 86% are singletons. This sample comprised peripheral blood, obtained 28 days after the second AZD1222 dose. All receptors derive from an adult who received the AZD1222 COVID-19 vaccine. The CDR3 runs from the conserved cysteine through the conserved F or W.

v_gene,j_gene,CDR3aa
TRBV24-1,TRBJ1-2,CATSDQGLYTF
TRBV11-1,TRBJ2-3,CASSLVTSTDTQYF
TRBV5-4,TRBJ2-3,CASSLPTSGTSTDTQYF
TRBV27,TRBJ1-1,CASKGMNTEAFF
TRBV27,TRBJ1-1,CASSHRDGNTEAFF
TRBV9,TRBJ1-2,CASSVAPEGHYGYTF
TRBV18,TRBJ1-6,CASSQGQIENNSPLHF
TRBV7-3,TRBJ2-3,CASTPGSGTDTQYF
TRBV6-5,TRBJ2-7,CASSWGSSYEQYF
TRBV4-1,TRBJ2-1,CASSQDRTRGGEQFF
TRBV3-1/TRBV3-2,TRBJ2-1,CASSQGAHLSSSEQFF
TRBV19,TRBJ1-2,CASSISGGEYGYTF
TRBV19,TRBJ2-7,CAAISGRGYEQYF
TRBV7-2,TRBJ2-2,CASSFSHGSMVTGELFF
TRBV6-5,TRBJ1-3,CASSYLRGAGNTIYF
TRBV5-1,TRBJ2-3,CASSFGTPGTDTQYF
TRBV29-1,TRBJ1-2,CSVAAGDNYGYTF
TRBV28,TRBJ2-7,CASTPSAGLRNEQYF
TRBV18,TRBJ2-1,CASLPSGINNEQFF
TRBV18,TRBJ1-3,CASSEDRSGNTIYF
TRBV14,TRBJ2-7,CASSPIQAFYEQYF
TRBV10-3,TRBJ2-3,CANGLTSTDTQYF
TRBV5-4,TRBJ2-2,CASSWRGPLNGELFF
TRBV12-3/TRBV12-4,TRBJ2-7,CASSLYLFEEQYF
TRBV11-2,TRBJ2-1,CASSFSWTAYNEQFF
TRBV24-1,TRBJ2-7,CATSDSLAGSFEQYF
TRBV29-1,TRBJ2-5,CSVEDPAHGETQYF
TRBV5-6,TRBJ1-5,CASSQRDRNQPQHF
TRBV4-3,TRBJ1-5,CASSQVLGQPQHF
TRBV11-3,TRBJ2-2,CASSLSGTNTGELFF
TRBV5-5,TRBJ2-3,CASSPRDSGLTDTQYF
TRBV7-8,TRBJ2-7,CASSDSFPGQGAYEQYF
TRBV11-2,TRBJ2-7,CASSPDRGYEQYF
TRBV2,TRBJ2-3,CASSEDSGGQGTDTQYF
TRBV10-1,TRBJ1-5,CASRWDGVDSNQPQHF
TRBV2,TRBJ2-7,CASSESRSYEQYF
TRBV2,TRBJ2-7,CASKYGGEQYF
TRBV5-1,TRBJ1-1,CASSLRRSMNTEAFF
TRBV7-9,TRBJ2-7,CASSSTGGFYEQYF
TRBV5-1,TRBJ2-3,CASSRSNTDTQYF
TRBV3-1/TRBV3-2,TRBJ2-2,CASSQRRQGRNTGELFF
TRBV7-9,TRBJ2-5,CASSLPGGVGETQYF
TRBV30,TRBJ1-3,CAWSAGGIAAGNTIYF
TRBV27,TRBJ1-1,CASSVNSLTEAFF
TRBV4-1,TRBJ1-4,CASSLKGAANEKLFF
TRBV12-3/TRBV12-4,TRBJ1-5,CASSWTLSQPQHF
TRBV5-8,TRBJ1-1,CASSLDRITEAFF
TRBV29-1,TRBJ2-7,CPDAYYEQYF
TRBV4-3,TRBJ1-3,CASSQERVMSSGNTIYF
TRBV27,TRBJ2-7,CASSPYSGNAYSYEQYF
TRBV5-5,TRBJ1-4,CASSPLPGQAGKLFF
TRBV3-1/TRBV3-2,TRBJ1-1,CASSQERRVRGAFF
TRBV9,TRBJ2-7,CASSVDQGQGSYEQYF
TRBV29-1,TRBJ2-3,CSAQSQDTQYF
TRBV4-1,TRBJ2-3,CASSHRIEDTQYF
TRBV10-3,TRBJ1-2,CAIRDTRQAGTGDGGYTF
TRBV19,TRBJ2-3,CASTSGGRDTQYF